The 5 T cell receptor beta chains below all came from one sample that was sequenced in a study of regulatory T cells in long-lasting Graves disease. Time point specified: persistent/refractory GD, antithyroid drugs over 5 years with positive TRAb. TCR sequences were obtained from RNA taken from PBMCs. Both iRepertoire HTBI primers and Arm-PCR of CDR3 regions were used to build the TCR beta libraries. TCRdb independently ran MiXCR on the multiplex PCR reads; one entry per CDR3 protein. The sample consists of 400,000 or so distinct CDR3 sequences, less than 25% of them appearing once. Specimen: peripheral blood mononuclear cells (PBMCs), collected when the disease was refractory, from a patient treated with antithyroid drugs. These receptors all stem from a female donor with Graves disease.

The sample holds many counts of this clonotype. This chain uses TRBV29-1 with TRBJ2-7; the D is unclear. Germline CDR1 and CDR2: SQVTM and ANQGSEA. Trimming cost V 4 bases and J 5 bases, with 9 bases left between them. This CDR3 spans 11 amino acids. CDR3 sequence reads: CSVVNIHEQYF. CDR3 in DNA: TGCAGCGTTGTCAACATCCACGAGCAGTACTTC.

This clonotype has ten or more counts. The V call is TRBV28, the J call TRBJ2-7; TRBD1 aligns across 8 bases. J lost 2 bases, V lost 5 bases, and 8 bases had no gene match. This CDR3 contains 15 residues. Germline V gives CDR1 MDHEN, CDR2 SYDVKM. CDR3 bases: TGTGCCAGCAGTCGGACAGGGACAGTCGCCTACGAGCAGTACTTC. Protein product: CASSRTGTVAYEQYF.

This clonotype was observed at least ten times. The junction shows a germline mismatch at one end, possibly a read error. This chain uses TRBV7-2 with TRBJ1-6; unclear D gene. Germline CDR1 SGHTA, CDR2 FQGNSA. The CDR3 totals 14 residues. DNA of the CDR3: TGTGCCAGCGGCTTGGGAGGGTCGAATTCACCCCTCCACTTT. Its protein is CASGLGGSNSPLHF.

This clonotype was seen a few times. The rearrangement links TRBV7-2 to TRBJ1-1; weak D call: TRBD1 (5 bases). There are 13 residues in the CDR3. V gave up 6 bases and J gave up 5 bases, with 13 bases separating them. The germline V gene encodes CDR1 SGHTA and CDR2 FQGNSA. The CDR3 DNA follows: TGTGCCAGCAGAGTTGGGGGTACGACTGAAGCTTTCTTT. This translates into CASRVGGTTEAFF.

This clonotype showed up many times. The J gene is TRBJ1-5, the V gene TRBV19, with TRBD1 matching 7 bases. CDR3 length equals 14 residues. Germline V CDR1 and CDR2: LNHDA, SQIVND (reference sequence). V gave up 8 bases and J gave up 5 bases; unmatched junction bases: 9. The CDR3 region is CASSDRDIHQPQHF. The CDR3 DNA sequence: TGTGCCAGTTCCGACAGGGACATCCATCAGCCCCAGCATTTT.